This paragraph reports one T cell receptor beta chain. These data come from a study of Ad26.COV2.S vaccination and SARS-CoV-2 variants. Treatment noted: about 20 received Ad26.COV2.S at low or high dose, single or two shots; 5 received placebo; per-sample allocation not given. Day 63 after the first vaccine or placebo injection was the time point for sampling. It was Wuhan-strain SARS-CoV-2 spike that the Ad26 vaccine vector expressed. Germline V lookup: CDR1 SGHRS, CDR2 YFSETQ. V was cut by 5 bases and J by 8 bases, with 13 bases left in between. The CDR3 contains 13 residues. Assay used: immunoSEQ multiplex PCR; TCRdb lists only in-frame clones, some missing. The sample shows around 300,000 clones, roughly 90% of them seen only once.

The receptor was isolated from a person aged 18-65 years who received the Ad26.COV2.S COVID-19 vaccine or a placebo. J is TRBJ1-4 and V is TRBV5-1; D might be TRBD1 (6 bases). The sample consisted of peripheral blood, taken in a trial of Ad26.COV2.S vaccine versus placebo. The CDR3 sequence is CASRPDTGEKLFF. The CDR3 region has the DNA TGCGCCAGCAGGCCAGATACAGGGGAAAAACTGTTTTTT.